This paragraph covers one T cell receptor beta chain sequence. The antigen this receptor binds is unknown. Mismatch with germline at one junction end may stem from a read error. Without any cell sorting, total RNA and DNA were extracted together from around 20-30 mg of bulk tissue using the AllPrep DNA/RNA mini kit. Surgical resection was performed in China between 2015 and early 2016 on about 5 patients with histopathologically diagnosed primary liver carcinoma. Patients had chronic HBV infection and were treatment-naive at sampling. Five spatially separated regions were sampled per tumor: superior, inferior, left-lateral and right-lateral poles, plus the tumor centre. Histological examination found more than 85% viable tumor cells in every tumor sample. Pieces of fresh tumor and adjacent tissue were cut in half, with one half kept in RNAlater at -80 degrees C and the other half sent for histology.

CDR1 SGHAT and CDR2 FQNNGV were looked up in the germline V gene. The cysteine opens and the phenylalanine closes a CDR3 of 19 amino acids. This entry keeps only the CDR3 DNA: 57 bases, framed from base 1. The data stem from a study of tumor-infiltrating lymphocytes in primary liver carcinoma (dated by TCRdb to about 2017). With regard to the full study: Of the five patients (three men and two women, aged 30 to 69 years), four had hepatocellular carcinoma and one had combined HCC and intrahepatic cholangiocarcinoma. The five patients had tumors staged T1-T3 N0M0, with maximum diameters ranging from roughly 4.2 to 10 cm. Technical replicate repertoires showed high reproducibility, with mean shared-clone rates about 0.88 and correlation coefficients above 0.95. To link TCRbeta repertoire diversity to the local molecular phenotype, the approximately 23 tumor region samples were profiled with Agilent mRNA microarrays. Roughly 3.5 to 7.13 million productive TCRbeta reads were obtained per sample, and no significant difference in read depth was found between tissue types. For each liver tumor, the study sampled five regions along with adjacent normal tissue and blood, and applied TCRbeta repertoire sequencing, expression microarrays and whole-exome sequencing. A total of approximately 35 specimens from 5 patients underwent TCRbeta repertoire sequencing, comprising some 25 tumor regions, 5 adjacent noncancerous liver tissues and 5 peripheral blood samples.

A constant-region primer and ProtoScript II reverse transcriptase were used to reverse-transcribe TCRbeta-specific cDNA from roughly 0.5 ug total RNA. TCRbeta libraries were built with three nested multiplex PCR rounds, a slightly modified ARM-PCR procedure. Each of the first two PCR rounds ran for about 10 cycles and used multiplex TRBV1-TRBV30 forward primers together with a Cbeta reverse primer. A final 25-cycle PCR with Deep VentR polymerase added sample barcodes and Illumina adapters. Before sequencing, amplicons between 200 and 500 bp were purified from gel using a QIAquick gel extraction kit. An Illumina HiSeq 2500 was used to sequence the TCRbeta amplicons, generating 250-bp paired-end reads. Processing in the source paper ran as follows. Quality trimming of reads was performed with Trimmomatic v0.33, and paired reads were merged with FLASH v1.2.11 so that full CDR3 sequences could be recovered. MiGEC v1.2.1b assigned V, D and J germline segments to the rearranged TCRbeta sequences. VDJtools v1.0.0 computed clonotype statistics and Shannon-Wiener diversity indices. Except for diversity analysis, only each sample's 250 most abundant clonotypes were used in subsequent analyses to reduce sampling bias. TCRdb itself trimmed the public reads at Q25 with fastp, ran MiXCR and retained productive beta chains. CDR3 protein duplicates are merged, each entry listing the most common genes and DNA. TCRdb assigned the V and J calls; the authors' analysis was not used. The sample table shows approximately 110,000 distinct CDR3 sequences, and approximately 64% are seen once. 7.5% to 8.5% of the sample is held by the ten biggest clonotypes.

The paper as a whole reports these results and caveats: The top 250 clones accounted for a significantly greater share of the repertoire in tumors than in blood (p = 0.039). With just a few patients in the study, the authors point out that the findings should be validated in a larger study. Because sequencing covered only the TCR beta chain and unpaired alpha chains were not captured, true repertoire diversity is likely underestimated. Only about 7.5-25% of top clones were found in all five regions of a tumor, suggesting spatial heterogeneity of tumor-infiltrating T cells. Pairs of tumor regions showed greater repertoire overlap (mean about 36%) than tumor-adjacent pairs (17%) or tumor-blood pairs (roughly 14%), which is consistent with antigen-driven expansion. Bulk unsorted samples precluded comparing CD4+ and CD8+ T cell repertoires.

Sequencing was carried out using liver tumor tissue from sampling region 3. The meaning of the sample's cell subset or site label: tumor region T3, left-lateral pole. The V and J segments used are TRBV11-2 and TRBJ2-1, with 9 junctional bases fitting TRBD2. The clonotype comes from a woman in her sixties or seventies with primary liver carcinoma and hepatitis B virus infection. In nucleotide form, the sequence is TGTGACAGCAGCCCGCGCCGCATTTCGGGACTAGCAGTCTACAATGAGCAGTTCTTC. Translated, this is CDSSPRRISGLAVYNEQFF.